These T cell receptor beta chains were read from a single sample in a study of blood T cell repertoires in COVID-19. The protocol was immunoSEQ multiplex PCR, while the TCRdb copy is restricted to in-frame clones and leaves out a portion. The sample shows around 60,000 clones, 88% of them seen only once. Source material: peripheral blood. These receptors all come from a human donor in a cohort sampled during active COVID-19. CDR3s include the opening cysteine and the closing phenylalanine or tryptophan. D genes are given only for firm matches. Clone size is given for some rows only: seen once, a few or many times, or a class if the clone is expanded.

V	D	J	length	size	DNA	CDR3
TRBV12-3/TRBV12-4	.	TRBJ2-7	11	.	TGTGCCAGCAGTTTCGCTACCGAGCAGTACTTC	CASSFATEQYF
TRBV6-5	TRBD1	TRBJ1-2	13	.	TGTGCCAGCACCGGGACAGGATCCTATGGCTACACCTTC	CASTGTGSYGYTF
TRBV6-6	TRBD1	TRBJ1-3	16	.	TGTGCCAGCAGTTACTCGACAGGGAGTAAAGTGAACACCATATATTTT	CASSYSTGSKVNTIYF
TRBV9	.	TRBJ2-7	16	.	TGTGCCAGCAGCGCGGAGCCGGGAATCGGTGCGTACGAGCAGTACTTC	CASSAEPGIGAYEQYF
TRBV10-3	.	TRBJ1-5	14	.	TGTGCCATCAGTGAAGCTACAGATAACCAGCCCCAGCATTTT	CAISEATDNQPQHF
TRBV19	.	TRBJ1-5	14	.	TGTGCCAGTAGTATATATGGCAGCAATCAGCCCCAGCATTTT	CASSIYGSNQPQHF
TRBV19	TRBD2	TRBJ2-1	16	.	TGTGCCAGTAGTATCTTCGGGAGGGCCGGTGAGAATGAGCAGTTCTTC	CASSIFGRAGENEQFF
TRBV5-1	.	TRBJ1-1	13	.	TGCGCCAGCAGCTTGACAGGGAACACTGAAGCTTTCTTT	CASSLTGNTEAFF
TRBV18	.	TRBJ2-2	17	.	TGTGCCAGCTCACAGCTGTCGGCGGGCCCGAACACCGGGGAGCTGTTTTTT	CASSQLSAGPNTGELFF
TRBV5-6	TRBD1	TRBJ1-2	14	once	TGTGCCAGCAGCTTGGGGACAGGGAACTATGGCTACACCTTC	CASSLGTGNYGYTF
TRBV15	.	TRBJ2-6	14	.	TGTGCCACCAGCAGACCATCTGGGGCCAACGTCCTGACTTTC	CATSRPSGANVLTF
TRBV7-2	TRBD1	TRBJ1-1	16	.	TGTGCCAGCAGCTCACAGGGGCCGGTGGGGGACACTGAAGCTTTCTTT	CASSSQGPVGDTEAFF
TRBV7-6	TRBD1	TRBJ1-2	15	.	TGTGCCAGCAGCGGTAGTGTCAGGGGGAGTTATGGCTACACCTTC	CASSGSVRGSYGYTF